The 2 T cell receptor beta chains below all came from one sample that was sequenced in a study of cytomegalovirus exposure and HLA in healthy donors. Use of 60 Vbeta and 13 Jbeta primers characterized the PCR. The table came from immunoSEQ multiplex PCR; TCRdb's copy has only in-frame clones and leaves some out. The sample contains 89,000 or so clones, about 83% of which appear only once. Sample: PBMCs. The receptors derive from a woman aged 18-29 years in good health and CMV-seropositive.

The J gene is TRBJ2-3, the V gene TRBV6-5; D unclear. The CDR3 runs to 15 residues. V lost 6 bases and J lost 1, with 14 bases in between. Germline CDR1 is MNHEY and CDR2 is SVGAGI. The CDR3 protein is CASSPVRYGTDTQYF. CDR3 bases: TGTGCCAGCAGCCCAGTACGATACGGCACAGATACGCAGTATTTT.

J is TRBJ2-7 and V is TRBV28; 8 bases agree with TRBD1. The length of the CDR3 is 14 residues. From germline, CDR1 is MDHEN and CDR2 SYDVKM. V was pared by 2 bases and J by 3 bases, with 3 bases of the junction left unmatched. CDR3 region: CASSLRGQVYEQYF. The CDR3 coding sequence is TGTGCCAGCAGTTTAAGGGGACAGGTCTACGAGCAGTACTTC. Complete variable domain (other parts from reference TRBV28 and TRBJ2-7): DVKVTQSSRYLVKRTGEKVFLECVQDMDHENMFWYRQDPGLGLRLIYFSYDVKMKEKGDIPEGYSVSREKKERFSLILESASTNQTSMYLCASSLRGQVYEQYFGPGTRLTVT.